Detailed here is one T cell receptor (beta chain). The antigen is not known. The second PCR ran roughly 6 to 12 cycles with a sample-barcoded 5' primer and J-beta primers. Every cDNA molecule bore a tag from a template-switch adaptor containing 12 random nucleotides. MiXCR, applied by TCRdb to the 5' RACE reads, yields one record per CDR3 protein. The profile shows almost 1 million distinct CDR3 sequences, just over 50% of them singletons. Looked up from germline, CDR1 is DFQATT and CDR2 is SNEGSKA (reference sequence). V lost 3 bases to trimming and J lost 2 bases; unmatched junction nucleotides: 8. CDR3 size: 15 residues. The data derive from a study of blood T cells in healthy people across ages. Broader study findings: CMV status of donors was not determined, possibly confounding expanded clonotype changes. Because sorting was not performed, PBMCs prevented conclusive naive versus antigen-experienced comparison.

Healthy Caucasian individuals from Russia aged about 6 to 90 served as donors. This TCR derives from a woman in her sixties in good health. The specimen was blood. V usage is TRBV20-1 and J usage is TRBJ2-3, with 7 bases lining up with TRBD2. CDR3 in DNA: TGCAGTGCTAGCCGGATGGCGGGGGTCACAGATACGCAGTATTTT. As protein: CSASRMAGVTDTQYF.